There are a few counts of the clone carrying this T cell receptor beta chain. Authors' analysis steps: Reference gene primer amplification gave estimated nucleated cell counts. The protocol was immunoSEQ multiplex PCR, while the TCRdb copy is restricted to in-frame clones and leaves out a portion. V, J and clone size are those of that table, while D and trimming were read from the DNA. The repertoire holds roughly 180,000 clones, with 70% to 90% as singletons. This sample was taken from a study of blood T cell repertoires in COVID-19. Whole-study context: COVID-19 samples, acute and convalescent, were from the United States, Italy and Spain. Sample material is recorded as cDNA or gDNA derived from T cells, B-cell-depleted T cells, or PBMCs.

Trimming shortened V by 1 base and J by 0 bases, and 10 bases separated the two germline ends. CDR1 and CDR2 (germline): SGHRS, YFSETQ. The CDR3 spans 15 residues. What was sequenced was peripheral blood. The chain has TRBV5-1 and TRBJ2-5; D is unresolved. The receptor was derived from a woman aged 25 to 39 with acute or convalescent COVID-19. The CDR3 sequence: CASSLPSGDQETQYF. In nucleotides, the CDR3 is TGCGCCAGCAGCTTGCCATCCGGAGACCAAGAGACCCAGTACTTC.